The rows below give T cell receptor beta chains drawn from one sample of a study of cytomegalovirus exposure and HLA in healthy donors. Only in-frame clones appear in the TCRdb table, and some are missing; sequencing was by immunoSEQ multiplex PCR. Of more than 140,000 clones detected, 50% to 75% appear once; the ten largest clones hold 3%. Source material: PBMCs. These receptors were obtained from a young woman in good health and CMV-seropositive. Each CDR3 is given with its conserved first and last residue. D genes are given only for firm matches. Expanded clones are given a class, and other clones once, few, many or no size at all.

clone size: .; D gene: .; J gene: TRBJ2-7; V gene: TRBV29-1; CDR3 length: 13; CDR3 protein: CSCTKEARGEQYF; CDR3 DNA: TGCAGCTGCACGAAGGAGGCACGGGGCGAGCAGTACTTC
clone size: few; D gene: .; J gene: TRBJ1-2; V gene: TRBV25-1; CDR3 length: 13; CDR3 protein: CASSDPGGGGYTF; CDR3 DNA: TGTGCCAGCAGTGATCCGGGAGGGGGGGGCTACACCTTC
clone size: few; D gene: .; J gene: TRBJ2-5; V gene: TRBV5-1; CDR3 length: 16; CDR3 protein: CASSLEGGRFQETQYF; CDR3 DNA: TGCGCCAGCAGCTTGGAGGGGGGGCGCTTCCAAGAGACCCAGTACTTC
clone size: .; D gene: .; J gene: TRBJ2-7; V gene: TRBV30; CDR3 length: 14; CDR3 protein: CAWSVRPTPYEQYF; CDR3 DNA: TGTGCCTGGAGTGTCCGGCCGACTCCCTACGAGCAGTACTTC
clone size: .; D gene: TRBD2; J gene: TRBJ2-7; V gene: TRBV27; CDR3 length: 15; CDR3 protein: CASASSGRGPSEQYF; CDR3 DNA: TGTGCCAGCGCGTCTAGCGGGAGAGGTCCGTCCGAGCAGTACTTC
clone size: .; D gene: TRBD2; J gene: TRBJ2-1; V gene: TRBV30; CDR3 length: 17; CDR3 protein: CAWSGLAGGSSYNEQFF; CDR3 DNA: TGTGCCTGGAGTGGACTAGCGGGAGGGAGCTCCTACAATGAGCAGTTCTTC
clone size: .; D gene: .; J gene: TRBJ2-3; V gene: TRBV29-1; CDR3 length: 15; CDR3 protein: CSVLGRAGLTDTQYF; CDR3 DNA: TGCAGCGTTCTAGGTAGGGCGGGTCTCACAGATACGCAGTATTTT
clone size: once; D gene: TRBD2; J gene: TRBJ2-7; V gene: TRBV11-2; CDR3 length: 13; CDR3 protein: CASGLADTYEQYF; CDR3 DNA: TGTGCCAGTGGACTAGCGGACACCTACGAGCAGTACTTC
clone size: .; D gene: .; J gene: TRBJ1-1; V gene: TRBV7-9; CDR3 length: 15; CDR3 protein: CASSLGELRNTEAFF; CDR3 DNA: TGTGCCAGCAGCTTAGGGGAGCTGAGGAACACTGAAGCTTTCTTT
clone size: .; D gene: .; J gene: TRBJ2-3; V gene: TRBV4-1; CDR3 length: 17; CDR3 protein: CASSGFVARGPTDTQYF; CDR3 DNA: TGCGCCAGCAGCGGGTTTGTTGCGCGGGGGCCCACAGATACGCAGTATTTT